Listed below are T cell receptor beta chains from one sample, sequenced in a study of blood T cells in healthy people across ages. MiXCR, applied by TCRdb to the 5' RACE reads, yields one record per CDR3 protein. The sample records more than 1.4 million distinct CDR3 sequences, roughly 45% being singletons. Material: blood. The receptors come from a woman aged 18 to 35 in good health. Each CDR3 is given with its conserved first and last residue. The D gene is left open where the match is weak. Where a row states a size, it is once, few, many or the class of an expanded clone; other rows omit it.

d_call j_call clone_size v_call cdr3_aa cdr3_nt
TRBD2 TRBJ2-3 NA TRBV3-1 CASSQAWGGDTQYF TGTGCCAGCAGCCAAGCTTGGGGGGGGGATACGCAGTATTTT
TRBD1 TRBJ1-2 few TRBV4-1 CASSHPGSTGGYGYTF TGCGCCAGCAGCCACCCAGGGTCGACAGGGGGGTATGGCTACACCTTC
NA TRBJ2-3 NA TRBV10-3 CAISELHPAGRGSTDTQYF TGTGCCATCAGTGAGCTCCATCCGGCGGGGAGGGGGAGCACAGATACGCAGTATTTT
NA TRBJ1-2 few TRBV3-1 CASSQVGAGAAYGYTF TGTGCCAGCAGCCAAGTTGGAGCGGGGGCGGCCTATGGCTACACCTTC
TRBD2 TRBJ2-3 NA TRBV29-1 CSASRDYITDTQYF TGCAGCGCCAGCCGGGACTACATCACAGATACGCAGTATTTT
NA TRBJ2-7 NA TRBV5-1 CASSYGLVRIGLSYNEQYF TGCGCCAGCAGCTATGGGCTCGTAAGGATCGGGCTCTCCTACAATGAGCAGTACTTC
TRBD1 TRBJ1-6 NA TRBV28 CASATGPVYNSPLHF TGTGCCAGTGCGACAGGGCCCGTTTATAATTCACCCCTCCACTTT
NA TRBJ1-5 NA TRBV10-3 CAISELGRNSNQPQHF TGTGCCATCAGTGAGCTGGGCAGGAATAGCAATCAGCCCCAGCATTTT
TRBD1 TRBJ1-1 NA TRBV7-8 CASSLGQGGGGTAFF TGTGCCAGCAGCTTAGGACAGGGAGGTGGGGGGACCGCTTTCTTT
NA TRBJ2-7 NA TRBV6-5 CASSYSPGENYEQYF TGTGCCAGCAGTTACTCGCCAGGGGAGAACTACGAGCAGTACTTC
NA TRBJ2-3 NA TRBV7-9 CASSFPGTSVRTQYF TGTGCCAGCAGCTTCCCCGGGACTTCAGTTAGAACGCAGTATTTT
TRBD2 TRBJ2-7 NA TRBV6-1 CAGREGSYEQYF TGTGCCGGCAGGGAGGGATCCTACGAGCAGTACTTC
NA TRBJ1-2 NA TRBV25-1 CASSDHDTGDRYTF TGTGCCAGCAGTGACCACGACACGGGTGATCGGTACACCTTC
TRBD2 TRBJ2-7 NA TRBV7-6 CASSQPTSGGYTYEQYF TGTGCCAGCAGTCAACCAACTAGCGGGGGCTATACCTACGAGCAGTACTTC
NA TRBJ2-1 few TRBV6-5 CASSYVLNNEQFF TGTGCCAGCAGTTACGTGCTAAACAATGAGCAGTTCTTC
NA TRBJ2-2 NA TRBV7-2 CASSLVASGSGELFF TGTGCCAGCAGCTTAGTGGCGTCGGGCTCCGGGGAGCTGTTTTTT
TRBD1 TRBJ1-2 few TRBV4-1 CASSAPGGDHYGYTF TGCGCCAGCAGCGCACCAGGGGGCGATCACTATGGCTACACCTTC
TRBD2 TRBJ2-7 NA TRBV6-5 CASRSLAGGGYEQYF TGTGCCAGCAGGTCCCTAGCGGGAGGTGGGTACGAGCAGTACTTC
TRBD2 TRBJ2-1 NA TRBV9 CASSVGREREAYNEQFF TGTGCCAGCAGCGTAGGCCGAGAGCGGGAGGCCTACAATGAGCAGTTCTTC
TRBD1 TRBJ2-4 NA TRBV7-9 CASSLAQGARNIQYF TGTGCCAGCAGCTTAGCTCAGGGGGCGCGAAACATTCAGTACTTC
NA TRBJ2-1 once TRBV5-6 CASSLNGVGPRTEYNEQFF TGTGCCAGCAGCCTAAACGGGGTAGGTCCAAGAACCGAGTACAATGAGCAGTTCTTC
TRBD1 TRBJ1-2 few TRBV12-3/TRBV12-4 CASSLVDRELYGYTF TGTGCCAGCAGTTTGGTGGACAGGGAGCTTTATGGCTACACCTTC
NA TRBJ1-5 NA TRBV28 CASSPNRYWEDVVIDQPQHF TGTGCCAGCAGTCCAAATCGATACTGGGAGGATGTCGTAATCGATCAGCCCCAGCATTTT
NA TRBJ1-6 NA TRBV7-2 CASSLRGGAYNSPLHF TGTGCCAGCAGCTTACGGGGGGGGGCCTATAATTCACCCCTCCACTTT
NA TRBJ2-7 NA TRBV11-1 CASSLNTGRYEQYF TGTGCCAGCAGCCTGAATACAGGTCGCTACGAGCAGTACTTC
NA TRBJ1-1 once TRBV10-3 CAISRAMNTEAFF TGTGCCATCAGCAGGGCGATGAACACTGAAGCTTTCTTT
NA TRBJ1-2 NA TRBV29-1 CSVDPPGAIGYTF TGCAGCGTTGACCCACCAGGCGCCATTGGCTACACCTTC
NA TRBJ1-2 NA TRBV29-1 CISWDYGYTF TGCATTTCCTGGGACTATGGCTACACCTTC
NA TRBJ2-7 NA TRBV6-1 CASTEQGGPYNEQYF TGTGCCAGCACCGAACAGGGAGGCCCCTACAATGAGCAGTACTTC
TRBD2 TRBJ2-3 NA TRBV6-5 CASSYRLGRETRGTDTQYF TGTGCCAGCAGTTACCGGTTGGGGCGGGAGACAAGGGGCACAGATACGCAGTATTTT
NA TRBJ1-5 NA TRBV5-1 CASSLTGRRDQPQHF TGCGCCAGCAGCCTTACCGGGCGTAGGGATCAGCCCCAGCATTTT
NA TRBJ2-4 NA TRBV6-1 CASRPDRPTVAKNIQYF TGTGCCAGCAGACCGGACAGACCAACTGTAGCCAAAAACATTCAGTACTTC
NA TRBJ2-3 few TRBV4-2 CASSQNVGSVTDTQYF TGTGCCAGCAGCCAAAACGTGGGGAGCGTTACAGATACGCAGTATTTT
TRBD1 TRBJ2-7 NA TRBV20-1 CSARTGYYEQYF TGCAGTGCCCGGACAGGTTACTACGAGCAGTACTTC
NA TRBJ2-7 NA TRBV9 CATSVDAMGEQYF TGTGCCACCTCGGTCGACGCTATGGGGGAGCAGTACTTC
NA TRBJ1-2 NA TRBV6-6 CASTIRGDSYGYIF TGTGCCAGCACCATACGCGGCGACAGTTATGGCTACATCTTC
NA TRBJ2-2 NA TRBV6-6 CASGVEGYTGELFF TGTGCCAGCGGGGTGGAGGGTTACACCGGGGAGCTGTTTTTT
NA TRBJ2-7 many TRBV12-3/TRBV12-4 CASSFGRGGYEQYF TGTGCCAGCAGTTTCGGCAGGGGGGGGTACGAGCAGTACTTC
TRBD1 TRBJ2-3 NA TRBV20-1 CSATGQGITDTQYF TGCAGTGCGACGGGACAGGGTATCACAGATACGCAGTATTTT
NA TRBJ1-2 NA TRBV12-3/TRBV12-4 CASSSPYGQSNYGYTF TGTGCCAGCAGTTCCCCTTACGGACAGAGTAACTATGGCTACACCTTC
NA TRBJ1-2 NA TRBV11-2 CASSPKTGGPIYGYTF TGTGCCAGCAGCCCTAAGACAGGCGGCCCGATCTATGGCTACACCTTC
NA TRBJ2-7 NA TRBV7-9 CASSLESSSRPYEQYF TGTGCCAGCAGCTTAGAGTCGTCCAGCAGACCCTACGAGCAGTACTTC
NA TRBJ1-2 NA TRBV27 CASSLQGPGYGYTF TGTGCCAGCAGTTTACAGGGGCCGGGGTATGGCTACACCTTC
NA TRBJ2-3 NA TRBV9 CACSGLGDTQYF TGTGCCTGCAGCGGCCTAGGAGATACGCAGTATTTT
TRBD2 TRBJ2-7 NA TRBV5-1 CASSSGLAVAYEQYF TGCGCCAGCAGCTCGGGACTAGCGGTAGCCTACGAGCAGTACTTC
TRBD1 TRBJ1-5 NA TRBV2 CASSRQGGDQPQHF TGTGCCAGCAGCCGACAGGGGGGGGATCAGCCCCAGCATTTT
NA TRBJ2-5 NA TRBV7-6 CASSLEPRGQETQYF TGTGCCAGCAGCTTAGAGCCCAGGGGCCAAGAGACCCAGTACTTC
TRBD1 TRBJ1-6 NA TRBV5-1 CASRAGTGSPLHF TGCGCCAGCAGGGCCGGGACAGGTTCACCCCTCCACTTT
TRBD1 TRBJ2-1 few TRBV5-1 CASSRGQDSSEQFF TGCGCCAGCAGTCGGGGACAGGACTCTTCAGAGCAGTTCTTC
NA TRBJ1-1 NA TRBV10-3 CAISEYGVEAFF TGTGCCATCAGTGAGTACGGTGTTGAAGCTTTCTTT
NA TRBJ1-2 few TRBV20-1 CSARDWGSSLGDLNYGYTF TGCAGTGCTAGAGATTGGGGCAGCAGTTTGGGGGACCTTAACTATGGCTACACCTTC
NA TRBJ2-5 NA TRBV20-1 CSATSPEKQQETQYF TGCAGTGCCACCTCCCCGGAGAAGCAACAAGAGACCCAGTACTTC
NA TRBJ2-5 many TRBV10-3 CAIGRFQGGQETQYF TGTGCCATCGGTCGTTTCCAGGGGGGCCAAGAGACCCAGTACTTC